The source of this T cell receptor (beta chain) is a study of T cells in Graves' hyperthyroidism and ophthalmopathy. Points from the study as a whole: Ophthalmopathy and stable hyperthyroidism were told apart by a 13 V-J model. Most thyroid clonotypes that were expanded above 0.001 also turned up in blood.

The CDR3 loop spans 15 amino acids. Trimming took 3 bases from V and 4 from J; bases not matched to a gene: 5. In germline, CDR1 is SGHVS, CDR2 FQNEAQ. Amplification targeted TCR beta CDR3 regions from RNA transcripts. A set of HTBI primers served as the primers for a first-round RT-PCR of the TCR CDR3. MiXCR, run by TCRdb on the multiplex PCR reads, gives a single entry per CDR3 protein. The data show 300,000 or so distinct CDR3 sequences, around a fifth seen once. Of note for this clonotype: What it binds is not known.

Investigators excluded patients with uncontrolled infection, other autoimmune disease, pregnancy or lactation. The chain employs TRBV7-8 and TRBJ2-2, with 7 bases that match TRBD1. The specimen sequenced was blood. The sequence came from a woman in her forties or fifties with Graves' hyperthyroidism. The chain's CDR3 is CASSFLTGPTGELFF. CDR3 DNA: TGTGCCAGCAGCTTTCTGACAGGGCCCACCGGGGAGCTGTTTTTT. Together with reference TRBV7-8 and TRBJ2-2, the CDR3 gives the full variable domain: GAGVSQSPRYKVAKRGQDVALRCDPISGHVSLFWYQQALGQGPEFLTYFQNEAQLDKSGLPSDRFFAERPEGSVSTLKIQRTQQEDSAVYLCASSFLTGPTGELFFGEGSRLTVL.